Presented here are 10 T cell receptor beta chains from one specimen sequenced in a study of cytomegalovirus exposure and HLA in healthy donors. It was with 60 Vbeta and 13 Jbeta primers that the PCR ran. Clones were read by immunoSEQ multiplex PCR, and TCRdb kept only the in-frame ones, dropping some. This sample contains around 100,000 clones. Sequencing input: PBMCs. Every receptor here comes from a man aged 35 to 55 in good health and CMV-seropositive.

The chain joins TRBV28 to TRBJ1-2; D unresolved. V was cut by 2 bases and J by 2 bases, with 15 bases left in between. The CDR3 covers 16 residues. Germline V gene sequence: CDR1 MDHEN, CDR2 SYDVKM. The CDR3 sequence is CASSLEEGSLNYGYTF. As DNA, the CDR3 is TGTGCCAGCAGTTTAGAGGAGGGCAGCTTAAACTATGGCTACACCTTC.

The J gene is TRBJ2-7, the V gene TRBV27, with 14 nucleotides matching TRBD2. This CDR3 is built from 15 residues. Germline loops: CDR1 MNHEY, CDR2 SMNVEV (reference sequence). Germline trimming cut 5 bases from V and 7 bases from J; bases unmatched to any gene: 7. DNA for the CDR3: TGTGCCAGCAGTCCCGGGACTAGCGGGAGTGGTGAGCAGTACTTC. This gives the protein CASSPGTSGSGEQYF.

The chain joins TRBV5-1 to TRBJ2-3, with 9 bases fitting TRBD1. This CDR3 is 17 amino acids long. Germline V gene lookup returns CDR1 SGHRS and CDR2 YFSETQ. J gave up 3 bases and V 2 bases, and 10 bases lay outside the gene matches. CDR3 residues: CASSFTAQGASTDTQYF. CDR3 DNA: TGCGCCAGCAGCTTCACAGCACAGGGGGCAAGTACAGATACGCAGTATTTT.

The chain is built from TRBV18 and TRBJ2-7, with D perhaps TRBD1 (7 bases). CDR1 is KGHSH, CDR2 LQKENI, per germline. The germline V and J ends were trimmed by 6 bases and 2 bases, with 14 bases remaining between them. The CDR3 runs to 14 residues. In DNA, the CDR3 is TGTGCCAGCTCCCCAGGGGGGAAAACCTACGAGCAGTACTTC. Translated: CASSPGGKTYEQYF.

The chain carries TRBV10-3 and TRBJ2-2, with 10 bases matching TRBD1. The ends lost 4 bases at V and 5 bases at J; junction bases unmatched: 4. CDR1 and CDR2 (germline): ENHRY, SYGVKD. The CDR3 runs 15 residues. The CDR3 is CAISGDRGETGELFF. In nucleotides, the CDR3 is TGTGCCATCAGTGGGGACAGGGGAGAGACCGGGGAGCTGTTTTTT.

The chain carries TRBV27 and TRBJ2-2, with a possible D match to TRBD1 (5 bases). Trimming pared 4 bases from V and 1 base from J, leaving 16 bases between. This CDR3 spans 17 amino acids. CDR1 MNHEY and CDR2 SMNVEV come from the germline V gene (reference sequence). CDR3 residues: CASSSQALGWNTGELFF. The CDR3, as DNA: TGTGCCAGCAGTTCACAGGCCTTGGGTTGGAACACCGGGGAGCTGTTTTTT.

This chain connects TRBV28 to TRBJ1-4; no clear D. The CDR3 sequence is 15 residues long. Trimming took 6 bases from V and 10 from J, leaving 21 bases between them. Germline CDR1 is MDHEN and CDR2 is SYDVKM. CDR3 in amino acids: CASRLDNPVRGKLFF. In DNA, the CDR3 is TGTGCCAGCAGGCTAGATAATCCCGTGCGAGGAAAACTGTTTTTT.

The chain carries TRBV6-5 and TRBJ2-7; possible D gene TRBD1, 7 bases. Between the trimmed V and J ends, which lost 5 bases and 0 bases, there was a span of 14 bases. This CDR3 has 15 amino acids. CDR1 and CDR2 (germline): MNHEY, SVGAGI. The CDR3 region has the DNA TGTGCCAGCAGTCGGGAGACAGGGCCCTCCTACGAGCAGTACTTC. Encoded protein: CASSRETGPSYEQYF.

The rearrangement uses TRBV27 and TRBJ1-2; 8 nucleotides line up with TRBD1. Germline values: CDR1 MNHEY, CDR2 SMNVEV (reference sequence). This CDR3 is 16 amino acids long. Trimming removed 5 bases from V and 3 bases from J; junction bases left unmatched: 11. The CDR3 spells CASSKVKTGAHYGYTF. As DNA, the CDR3 is TGTGCCAGCAGTAAAGTAAAGACAGGGGCTCACTATGGCTACACCTTC.

The chain carries TRBV30 and TRBJ2-2; D remains ambiguous. The CDR3 runs 14 residues. Germline V gives CDR1 GTSNPN, CDR2 SVGIG (reference sequence). V lost 4 bases and J lost 1, with 10 bases in between. CDR3 loop: CAWNFAGNTGELFF. In DNA form, the CDR3 reads TGTGCCTGGAATTTCGCAGGGAACACCGGGGAGCTGTTTTTT.